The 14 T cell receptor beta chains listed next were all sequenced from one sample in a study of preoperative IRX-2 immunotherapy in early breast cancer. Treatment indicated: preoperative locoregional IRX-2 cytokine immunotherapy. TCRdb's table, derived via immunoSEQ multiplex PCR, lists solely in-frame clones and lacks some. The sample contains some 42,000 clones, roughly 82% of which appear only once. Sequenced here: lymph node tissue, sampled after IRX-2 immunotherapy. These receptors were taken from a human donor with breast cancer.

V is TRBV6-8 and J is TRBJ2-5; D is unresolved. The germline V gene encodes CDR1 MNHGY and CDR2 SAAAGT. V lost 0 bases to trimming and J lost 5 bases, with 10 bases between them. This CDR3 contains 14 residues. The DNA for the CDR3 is TGTGCCAGCAGTTACTCGATGGTACGGGAGACCCAGTACTTC. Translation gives CASSYSMVRETQYF.

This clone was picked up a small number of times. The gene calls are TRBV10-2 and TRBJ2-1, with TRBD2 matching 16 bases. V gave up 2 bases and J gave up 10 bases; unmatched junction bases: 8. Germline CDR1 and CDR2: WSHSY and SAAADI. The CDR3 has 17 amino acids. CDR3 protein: CASSETGTSGGVREQFF. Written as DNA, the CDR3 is TGCGCCAGCAGTGAGACTGGGACTAGCGGGGGGGTACGGGAGCAGTTCTTC.

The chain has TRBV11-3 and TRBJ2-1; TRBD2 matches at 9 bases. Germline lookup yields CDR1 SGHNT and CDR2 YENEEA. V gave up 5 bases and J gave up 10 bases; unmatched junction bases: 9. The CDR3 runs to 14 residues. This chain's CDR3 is CASSAQGAGGEQFF. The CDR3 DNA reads TGTGCCAGCAGCGCCCAGGGCGCGGGGGGGGAGCAGTTCTTC.

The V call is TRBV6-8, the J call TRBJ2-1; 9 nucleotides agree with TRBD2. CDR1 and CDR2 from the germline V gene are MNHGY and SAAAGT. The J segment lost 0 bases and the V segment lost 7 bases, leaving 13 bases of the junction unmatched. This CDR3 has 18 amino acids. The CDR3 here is CASTRELAGLLSYNEQFF. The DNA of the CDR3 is TGTGCCAGCACTAGGGAACTAGCGGGCCTCCTCTCCTACAATGAGCAGTTCTTC.

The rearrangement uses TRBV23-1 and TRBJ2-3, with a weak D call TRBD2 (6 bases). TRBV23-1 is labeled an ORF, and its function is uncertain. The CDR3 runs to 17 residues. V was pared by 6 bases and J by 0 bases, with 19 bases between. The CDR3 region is CASSQTEGRGSTDTQYF. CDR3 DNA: TGCGCCAGCAGCCAGACAGAGGGGCGGGGAAGCACAGATACGCAGTATTTT.

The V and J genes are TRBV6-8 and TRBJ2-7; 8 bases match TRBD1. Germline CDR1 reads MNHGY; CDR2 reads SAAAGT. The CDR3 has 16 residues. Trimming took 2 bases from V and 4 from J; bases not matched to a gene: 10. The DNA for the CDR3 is TGTGCCAGCAGTTACCCCAGGGGACAGGCTACGTACGAGCAGTACTTC. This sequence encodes CASSYPRGQATYEQYF.

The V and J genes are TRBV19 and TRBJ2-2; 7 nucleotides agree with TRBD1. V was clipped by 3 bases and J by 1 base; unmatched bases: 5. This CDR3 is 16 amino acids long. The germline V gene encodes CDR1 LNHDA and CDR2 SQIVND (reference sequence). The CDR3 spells CASSILRTGNTGELFF. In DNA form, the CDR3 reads TGTGCCAGTAGTATCCTCCGGACAGGGAACACCGGGGAGCTGTTTTTT.

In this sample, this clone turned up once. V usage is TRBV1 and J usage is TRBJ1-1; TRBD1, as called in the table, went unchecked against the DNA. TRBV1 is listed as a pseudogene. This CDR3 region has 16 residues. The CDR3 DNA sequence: TGCGCCAGCAGCCGGTATTCGACAGGGGTGAACACTGAAGCTTTCTTT. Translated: CASSRYSTGVNTEAFF.

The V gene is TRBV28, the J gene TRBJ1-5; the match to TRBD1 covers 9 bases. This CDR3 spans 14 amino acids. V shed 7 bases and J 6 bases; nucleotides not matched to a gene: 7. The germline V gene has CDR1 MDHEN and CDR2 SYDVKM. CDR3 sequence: CASTLGQGLQPQHF. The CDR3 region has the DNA TGTGCCAGCACCTTGGGACAGGGCCTTCAGCCCCAGCATTTT.

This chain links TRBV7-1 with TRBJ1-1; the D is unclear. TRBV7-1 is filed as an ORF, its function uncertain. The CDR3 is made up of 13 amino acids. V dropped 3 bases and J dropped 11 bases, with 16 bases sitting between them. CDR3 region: CASSSGPFSRAFF. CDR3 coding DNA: TGTGCCAGCAGCTCGGGCCCATTCTCTCGGGCTTTCTTT.

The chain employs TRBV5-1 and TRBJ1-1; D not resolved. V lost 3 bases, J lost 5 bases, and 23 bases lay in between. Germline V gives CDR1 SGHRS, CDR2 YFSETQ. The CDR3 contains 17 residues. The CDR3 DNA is TGCGCCAGCAGCTCCAATACATCAAGAGACGGTTTGACTGAAGCTTTCTTT. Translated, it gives CASSSNTSRDGLTEAFF.

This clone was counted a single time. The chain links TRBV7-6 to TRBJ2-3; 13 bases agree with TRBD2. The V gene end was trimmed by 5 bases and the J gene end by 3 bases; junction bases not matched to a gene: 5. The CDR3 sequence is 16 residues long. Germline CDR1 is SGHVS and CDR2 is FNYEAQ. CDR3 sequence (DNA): TGTGCCAGCAGCCCCGGGACTAGCGGGGAAACAGATACGCAGTATTTT. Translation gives CASSPGTSGETDTQYF.

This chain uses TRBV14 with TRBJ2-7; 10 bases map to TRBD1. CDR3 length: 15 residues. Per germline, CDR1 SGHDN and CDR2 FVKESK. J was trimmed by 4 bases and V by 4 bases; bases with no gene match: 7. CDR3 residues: CASSPRQGATYEQYF. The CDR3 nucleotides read TGTGCCAGCAGCCCACGACAGGGGGCTACTTACGAGCAGTACTTC. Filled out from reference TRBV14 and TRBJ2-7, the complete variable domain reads EAGVTQFPSHSVIEKGQTVTLRCDPISGHDNLYWYRRVMGKEIKFLLHFVKESKQDESGMPNNRFLAERTGGTYSTLKVQPAELEDSGVYFCASSPRQGATYEQYFGPGTRLTVT.

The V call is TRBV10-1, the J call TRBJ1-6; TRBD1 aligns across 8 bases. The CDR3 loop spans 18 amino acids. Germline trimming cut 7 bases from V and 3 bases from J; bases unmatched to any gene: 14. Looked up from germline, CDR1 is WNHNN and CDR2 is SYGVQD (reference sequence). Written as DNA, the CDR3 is TGCGCCAGCATCAAGAACACAGGACAGGGATACTATAATTCACCCCTCCACTTT. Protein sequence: CASIKNTGQGYYNSPLHF.